This TCR beta chain was captured by sequencing in a study of T cell responses to AZD1222 COVID-19 vaccine. Whole-study results and caveats: Recipients of AZD1222 seropositive at baseline numbered only 5 or 6. Targeting of unmutated variant regions was reportedly seen in nearly half of spike-specific TCRs. White British people made up most donors, females outnumbered males, and clonal diversity was possibly underestimated.

Profiled with immunoSEQ multiplex PCR; TCRdb holds only in-frame clones, not every one. The sample carries fewer than 120,000 clones, about 85% recorded once. About this clone itself: What it binds is not known.

Specimen: peripheral blood, collected on day 0 of AZD1222 vaccination. The sequence was obtained from an adult in good health.

The CDR3 DNA follows: TGCGCCAGCAGCTTGGAAGGGAGGGCCAATTTGGATACGCAGTATTTT. Its translation: CASSLEGRANLDTQYF. The genes are TRBV5-1 and TRBJ2-3; 7 nucleotides align to TRBD2. Germline values: CDR1 SGHRS, CDR2 YFSETQ. Trimming took 0 bases from V and 6 from J; bases not matched to a gene: 10. This CDR3 is 16 amino acids long. Supplemented by reference TRBV5-1 and TRBJ2-3, the full variable domain reads KAGVTQTPRYLIKTRGQQVTLSCSPISGHRSVSWYQQTPGQGLQFLFEYFSETQRNKGNFPGRFSGRQFSNSRSEMNVSTLELGDSALYLCASSLEGRANLDTQYFGPGTRLTVL.